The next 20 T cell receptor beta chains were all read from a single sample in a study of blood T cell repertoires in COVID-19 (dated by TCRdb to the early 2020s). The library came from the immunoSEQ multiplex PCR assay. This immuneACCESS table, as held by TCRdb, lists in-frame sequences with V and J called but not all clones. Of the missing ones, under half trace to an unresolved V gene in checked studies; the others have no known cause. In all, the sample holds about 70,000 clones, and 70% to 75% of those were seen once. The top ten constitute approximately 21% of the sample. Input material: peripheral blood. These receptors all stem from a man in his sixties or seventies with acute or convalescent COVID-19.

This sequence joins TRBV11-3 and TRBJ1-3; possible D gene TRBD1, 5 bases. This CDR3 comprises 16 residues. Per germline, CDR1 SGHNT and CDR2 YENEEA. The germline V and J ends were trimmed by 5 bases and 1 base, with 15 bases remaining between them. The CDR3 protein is CASSLGRGESGNTIYF. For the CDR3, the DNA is TGTGCCAGCAGCCTCGGCCGGGGGGAATCTGGAAACACCATATATTTT.

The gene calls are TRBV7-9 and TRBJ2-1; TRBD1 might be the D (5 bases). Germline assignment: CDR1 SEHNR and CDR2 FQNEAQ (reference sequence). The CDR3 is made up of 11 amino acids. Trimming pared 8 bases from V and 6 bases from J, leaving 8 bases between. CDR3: CASERGNEQFF. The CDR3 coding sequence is TGTGCCAGCGAAAGGGGCAATGAGCAGTTCTTC.

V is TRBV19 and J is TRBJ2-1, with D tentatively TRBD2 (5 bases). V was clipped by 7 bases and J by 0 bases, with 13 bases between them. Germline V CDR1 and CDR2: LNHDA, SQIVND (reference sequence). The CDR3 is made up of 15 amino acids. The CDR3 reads CASKGGLSSYNEQFF. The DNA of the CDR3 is TGTGCCAGTAAGGGCGGGTTGAGCTCCTACAATGAGCAGTTCTTC.

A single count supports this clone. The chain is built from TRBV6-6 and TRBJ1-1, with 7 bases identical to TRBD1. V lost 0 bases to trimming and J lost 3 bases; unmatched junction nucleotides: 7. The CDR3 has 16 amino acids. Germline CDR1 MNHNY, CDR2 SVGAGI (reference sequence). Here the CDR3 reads CASSYSPGTVDTEAFF. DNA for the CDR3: TGTGCCAGCAGTTACTCCCCCGGGACAGTTGACACTGAAGCTTTCTTT.

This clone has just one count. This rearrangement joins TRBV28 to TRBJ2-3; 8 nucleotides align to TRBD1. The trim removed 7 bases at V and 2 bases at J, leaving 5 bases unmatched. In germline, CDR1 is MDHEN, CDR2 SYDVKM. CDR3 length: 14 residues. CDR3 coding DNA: TGTGCCAGCACCAGGACAGGGAACACAGATACGCAGTATTTT. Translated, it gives CASTRTGNTDTQYF.

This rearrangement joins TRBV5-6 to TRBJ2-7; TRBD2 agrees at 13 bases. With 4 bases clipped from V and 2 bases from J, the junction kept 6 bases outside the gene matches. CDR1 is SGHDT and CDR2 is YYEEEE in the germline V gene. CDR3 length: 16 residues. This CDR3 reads CASSQLGTSGAYEQYF. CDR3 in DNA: TGTGCCAGCAGCCAGCTAGGGACTAGCGGGGCCTACGAGCAGTACTTC.

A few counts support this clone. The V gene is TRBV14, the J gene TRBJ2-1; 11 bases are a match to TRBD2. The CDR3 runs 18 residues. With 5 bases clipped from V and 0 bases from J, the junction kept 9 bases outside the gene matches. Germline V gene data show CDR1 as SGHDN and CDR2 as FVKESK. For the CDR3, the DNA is TGTGCCAGCAGCAGGTTAGCGGGAGGGCAAAGCTCCTACAATGAGCAGTTCTTC. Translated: CASSRLAGGQSSYNEQFF.

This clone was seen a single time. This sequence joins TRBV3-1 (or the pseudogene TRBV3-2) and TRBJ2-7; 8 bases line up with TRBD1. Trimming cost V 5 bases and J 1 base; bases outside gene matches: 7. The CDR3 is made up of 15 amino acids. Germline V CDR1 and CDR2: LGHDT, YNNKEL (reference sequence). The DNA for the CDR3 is TGTGCCAGCAGCACGGCCCACAGGGGGTCCTACGAGCAGTACTTC. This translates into CASSTAHRGSYEQYF.

The CDR3 bases are TGCGCCAGCAGCCCCGTGGGGCGGGAGGACAACAATGAGCAGTTCTTC. Encoded protein: CASSPVGREDNNEQFF. V is TRBV4-1 and J is TRBJ2-1, with 8 bases fitting TRBD2. The CDR3 contains 16 residues. V shed 4 bases, J shed 5 bases, and the junction held 10 bases outside the gene matches. The V gene's germline CDR1 is MGHRA and CDR2 YSYEKL.

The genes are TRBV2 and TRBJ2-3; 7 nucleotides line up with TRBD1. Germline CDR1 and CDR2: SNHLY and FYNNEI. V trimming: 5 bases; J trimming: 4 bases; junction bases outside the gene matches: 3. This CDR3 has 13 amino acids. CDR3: CASSYRGPDTQYF. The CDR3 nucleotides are TGTGCCAGCAGTTACAGGGGCCCAGATACGCAGTATTTT.

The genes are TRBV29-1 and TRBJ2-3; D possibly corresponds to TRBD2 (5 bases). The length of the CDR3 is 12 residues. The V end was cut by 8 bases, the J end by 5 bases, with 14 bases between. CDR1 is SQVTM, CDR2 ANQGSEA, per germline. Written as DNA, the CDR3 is TGCAGCCTCCGAGGGCGAGGAGATACGCAGTATTTT. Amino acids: CSLRGRGDTQYF.

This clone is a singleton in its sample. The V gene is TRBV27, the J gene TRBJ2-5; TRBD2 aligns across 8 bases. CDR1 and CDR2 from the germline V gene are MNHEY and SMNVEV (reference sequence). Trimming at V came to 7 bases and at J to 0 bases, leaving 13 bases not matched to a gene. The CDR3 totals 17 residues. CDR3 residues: CASTRIRGGRNQETQYF. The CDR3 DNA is TGTGCCAGCACTCGTATCAGAGGCGGGAGGAACCAAGAGACCCAGTACTTC.

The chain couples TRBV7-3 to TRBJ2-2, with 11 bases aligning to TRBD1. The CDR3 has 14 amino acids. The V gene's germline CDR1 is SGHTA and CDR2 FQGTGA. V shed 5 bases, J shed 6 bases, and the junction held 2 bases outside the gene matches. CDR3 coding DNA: TGTGCCAGCAGCCCGGGACAGGGGGCCGGGGAGCTGTTTTTT. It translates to CASSPGQGAGELFF.

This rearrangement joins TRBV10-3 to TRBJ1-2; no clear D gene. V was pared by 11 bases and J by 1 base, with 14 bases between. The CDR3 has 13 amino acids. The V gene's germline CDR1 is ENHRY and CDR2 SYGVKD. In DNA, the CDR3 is TGTGCCGTCGCACCAGATCTTAACTATGGCTACACCTTC. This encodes CAVAPDLNYGYTF.

For the CDR3, the DNA is TGTGCCAGCAGCACGAGGACTAGCGGGAGCTCCTACAATGAGCAGTTCTTC. As protein: CASSTRTSGSSYNEQFF. The chain uses TRBV27 and TRBJ2-1, with 13 bases matching TRBD2. The V gene end was trimmed by 6 bases and the J gene end by 0 bases; junction bases not matched to a gene: 5. Germline-derived CDR1 and CDR2 are MNHEY and SMNVEV (reference sequence). The CDR3 length is 17 residues.

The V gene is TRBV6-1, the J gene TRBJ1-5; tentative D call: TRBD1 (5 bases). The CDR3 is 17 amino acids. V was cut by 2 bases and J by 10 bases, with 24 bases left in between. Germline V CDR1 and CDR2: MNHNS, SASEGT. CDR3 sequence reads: CASSEILRGGRIRPQHF. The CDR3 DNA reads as TGTGCCAGCAGTGAAATTCTTCGGGGGGGGAGGATACGACCCCAGCATTTT.

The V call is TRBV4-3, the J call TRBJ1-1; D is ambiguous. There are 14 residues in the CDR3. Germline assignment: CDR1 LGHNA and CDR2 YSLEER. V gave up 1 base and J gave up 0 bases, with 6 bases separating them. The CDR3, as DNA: TGCGCCAGCAGCCAAGCTGTCCTGAACACTGAAGCTTTCTTT. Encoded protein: CASSQAVLNTEAFF.

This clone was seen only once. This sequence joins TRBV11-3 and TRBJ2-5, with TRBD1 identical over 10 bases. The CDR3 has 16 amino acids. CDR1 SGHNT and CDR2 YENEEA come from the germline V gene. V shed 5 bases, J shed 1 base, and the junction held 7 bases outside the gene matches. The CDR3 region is CASSTGTGASQETQYF. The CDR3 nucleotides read TGTGCCAGCAGCACCGGGACAGGGGCGAGCCAAGAGACCCAGTACTTC. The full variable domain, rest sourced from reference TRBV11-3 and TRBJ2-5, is EAGVVQSPRYKIIEKKQPVAFWCNPISGHNTLYWYLQNLGQGPELLIRYENEEAVDDSQLPKDRFSAERLKGVDSTLKIQPAELGDSAVYLCASSTGTGASQETQYFGPGTRLLVL.

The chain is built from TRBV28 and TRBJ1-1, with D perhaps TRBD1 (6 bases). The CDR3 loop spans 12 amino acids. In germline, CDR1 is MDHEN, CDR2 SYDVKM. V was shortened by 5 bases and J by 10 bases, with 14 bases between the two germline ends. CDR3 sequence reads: CASSVTGRGAFF. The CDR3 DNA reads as TGTGCCAGCAGTGTTACAGGGAGAGGAGCTTTCTTT. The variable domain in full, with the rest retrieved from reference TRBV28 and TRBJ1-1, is DVKVTQSSRYLVKRTGEKVFLECVQDMDHENMFWYRQDPGLGLRLIYFSYDVKMKEKGDIPEGYSVSREKKERFSLILESASTNQTSMYLCASSVTGRGAFFGQGTRLTVV.

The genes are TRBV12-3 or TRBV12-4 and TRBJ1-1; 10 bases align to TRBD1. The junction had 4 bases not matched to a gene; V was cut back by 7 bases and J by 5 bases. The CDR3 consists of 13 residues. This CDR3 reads CASIRQGATEAFF. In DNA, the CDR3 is TGTGCCAGCATCAGACAGGGGGCGACTGAAGCTTTCTTT.